This entry lists 15 T cell receptor beta chains sequenced from one sample in a study of human T cells and chemical hapten exposure. TCRdb re-called the RACE reads through MiXCR, storing one row per CDR3 protein. The data contain fewer than 100,000 distinct CDR3 sequences, approximately 11% of them singletons. The time point denotes: patch test 3, about 24 weeks after DPC sensitization. Treatment defined: therapeutic diphenylcyclopropenone sensitization with weekly scalp DPC. The specimen comprised whole blood, sampled in connection with sensitization to the hapten diphenylcyclopropenone (DPC). The receptors come from a woman in her thirties with alopecia areata. Some clones in this sample may be carry-over from other donors' samples.

This clonotype turned up a few times. The V and J genes are TRBV6-2 or TRBV6-3 and TRBJ2-1; D might be TRBD2 (5 bases). Germline V lookup: CDR1 MNHEY, CDR2 SVGEGT. V dropped 0 bases and J dropped 10 bases, with 10 bases sitting between them. The CDR3 is 13 amino acids. The CDR3 DNA reads TGTGCCAGCAGTTACTCGAAGAGGGCCGAGCAGTTCTTC. This sequence encodes CASSYSKRAEQFF.

Of note for this clonotype: This may be a read error: a much more frequent sequence differs by one nucleotide. This rearrangement joins TRBV11-2 to TRBJ1-2, with 7 bases that match TRBD1. Per germline, CDR1 SGHAT and CDR2 FQNNGV. The CDR3 totals 14 residues. The CDR3 DNA is TGTGCCAGCAGCCCAGGGGGGCCCAACTATGGCTTCACCTTC. It specifies CASSPGGPNYGFTF.

This clonotype was detected ten times or more. This chain uses TRBV28 with TRBJ2-7, with D perhaps being TRBD1 or TRBD2 (6 bases each). The V end lost 10 bases, the J end lost 4 bases, and 20 bases lay between the germline ends. Germline V CDR1 and CDR2: MDHEN, SYDVKM. This CDR3 has 14 amino acids. Here the CDR3 DNA reads TGTGCCACCGAGAAGGGAGGACAGCCTTACGAGCAGTACGTC. This codes for CATEKGGQPYEQYV.

A word on this clonotype: A much bigger clone sits one base away, suggesting this may be a read error. The chain has TRBV28 and TRBJ2-7; 9 nucleotides match TRBD2. V gave up 2 bases and J gave up 6 bases; unmatched junction bases: 8. The CDR3 length is 15 residues. Per germline, CDR1 MDHEN and CDR2 SYDVKM. CDR3: CASSLGGREACEQYF. The CDR3 DNA reads TGTGCCAGCAGTTTAGGCGGGAGGGAGGCCTGCGAGCAGTACTTC.

This clonotype was observed at least ten times. This chain links TRBV7-6 with TRBJ2-2; 7 bases match TRBD2. CDR1 and CDR2 (germline): SGHVS, FNYEAQ. V lost 5 bases to trimming and J lost 7 bases; unmatched junction nucleotides: 13. CDR3 length equals 16 residues. The CDR3 bases are TGTGCCAGCAGCCCACGGGTAGCGGTAGCGGGCGGGGAGCTGTTTTTT. It yields the protein CASSPRVAVAGGELFF. Together with reference TRBV7-6 and TRBJ2-2, the CDR3 gives the full variable domain: GAGVSQSPRYKVTKRGQDVALRCDPISGHVSLYWYRQALGQGPEFLTYFNYEAQQDKSGLPNDRFSAERPEGSISTLTIQRTEQRDSAMYRCASSPRVAVAGGELFFGEGSRLTVL.

Ten or more counts support this clonotype. J is TRBJ2-7 and V is TRBV29-1; 9 bases are shared with TRBD1. CDR3 size: 13 residues. Germline lookup yields CDR1 SQVTM and CDR2 ANQGSEA. V lost 3 bases and J lost 6; bases outside the gene matches: 6. The CDR3 sequence is CSVEGQGESEQYF. DNA for the CDR3: TGCAGCGTTGAGGGACAGGGAGAGAGCGAGCAGTACTTC.

This clonotype was counted ten times or more. The chain employs TRBV2 and TRBJ1-5, with a weak D call TRBD1 (6 bases). The germline CDR1 and CDR2 sequences are SNHLY and FYNNEI. With 2 bases removed from V and 6 bases from J, the gap between germline ends came to 11 bases. This CDR3 comprises 14 residues. The DNA for the CDR3 is TGTGCCAGCAGTGAAAATCAGGGGAGTCAGCCCCAGCATTTT. Protein product: CASSENQGSQPQHF. Variable domain in full (rest from reference TRBV2 and TRBJ1-5): EPEVTQTPSHQVTQMGQEVILRCVPISNHLYFYWYRQILGQKVEFLVSFYNNEISEKSEIFDDQFSVERPDGSNFTLKIRSTKLEDSAMYFCASSENQGSQPQHFGDGTRLSIL.

This clonotype appeared many times. V and J are TRBV20-1 and TRBJ1-1; 7 nucleotides agree with TRBD1. Germline V lookup: CDR1 DFQATT, CDR2 SNEGSKA (reference sequence). J was trimmed by 4 bases and V by 7 bases; bases with no gene match: 6. The CDR3 contains 12 residues. As DNA, the CDR3 is TGCAGTGGCCAGGGACAGACCACTGAAGCTTTCTTT. It specifies CSGQGQTTEAFF.

This clonotype was counted many times. This sequence joins TRBV5-6 and TRBJ2-1; perhaps TRBD2 as D (5 bases). V lost 4 bases, J lost 4 bases, and 15 bases lay in between. This CDR3 is 15 amino acids long. Germline lookup yields CDR1 SGHDT and CDR2 YYEEEE. CDR3 protein: CASSPRTGMYNEQFF. The CDR3 DNA follows: TGTGCCAGCAGCCCAAGGACCGGGATGTACAATGAGCAGTTCTTC.

In this sample, this clonotype turned up a few times. The chain recombines TRBV2 with TRBJ1-2; D unclear. V lost 4 bases to trimming and J lost 0 bases, with 9 bases between them. The CDR3 runs to 14 residues. CDR1 is SNHLY and CDR2 is FYNNEI in the germline V gene. CDR3 in amino acids: CASSVYRTNYGYTF. The DNA for the CDR3 is TGTGCCAGCAGTGTGTACAGAACTAACTATGGCTACACCTTC.

The genes are TRBV7-2 and TRBJ2-7; TRBD1 agrees at 7 bases. The CDR3 runs to 14 residues. The V and J ends lost 2 bases and 4 bases, in that order; junction bases with no gene match: 5. The germline gives CDR1 SGHTA, CDR2 FQGNSA. The CDR3 here is CASSLYGQEYEQYF. The CDR3 region has the DNA TGTGCCAGCAGCTTATACGGACAGGAATACGAGCAGTACTTC.

This clonotype was counted at least ten times. This chain uses TRBV6-5 with TRBJ2-7; D may match TRBD1 or TRBD2 (5 bases each). The V gene lost 0 bases and the J gene lost 2 bases, with 8 bases spanning the gap. This CDR3 has 14 amino acids. Germline V lookup: CDR1 MNHEY, CDR2 SVGAGI. The DNA for the CDR3 is TGTGCCAGCAGTTACTCCCCGGGGCCCTACGAGCAGTACTTC. Its translation is CASSYSPGPYEQYF.

Many counts were recorded for this clonotype. This chain connects TRBV18 to TRBJ2-7; 8 bases are a match to TRBD2. CDR1 is KGHSH and CDR2 is LQKENI in the germline V gene. This CDR3 comprises 15 residues. The trim removed 4 bases at V and 7 bases at J, leaving 12 bases unmatched. As DNA, the CDR3 is TGTGCCAGCTCACACGTGACACTAGCGGTACGTGAGCAGTACTTC. Protein: CASSHVTLAVREQYF.

This clonotype has at least ten counts. This chain joins TRBV4-1 and TRBJ2-2, with D possibly being TRBD2 (5 bases). This CDR3 spans 15 amino acids. Germline CDR1 is MGHRA and CDR2 is YSYEKL. With 1 base removed from V and 8 bases from J, the gap between germline ends came to 14 bases. CDR3 sequence (DNA): TGCGCCAGCAGCCAAGGGTCGGGGTCCGGTGGGGAGCTGTTTTTT. It yields the protein CASSQGSGSGGELFF.

The rearrangement uses TRBV29-1 and TRBJ1-2, with 9 bases identical to TRBD1. This CDR3 has 12 amino acids. The V gene's germline CDR1 is SQVTM and CDR2 ANQGSEA. Trimming cost V 7 bases and J 8 bases; bases outside gene matches: 8. The CDR3 bases are TGCAGCGCAACACAGGGGGCTCAAGGCTACACCTTC. Its translation: CSATQGAQGYTF.